The TCR beta chain described here comes from a study of technical replicates of blood from four donors. Trimming cost V 7 bases and J 3 bases; bases outside gene matches: 4. The CDR3 is 14 amino acids. Germline V gives CDR1 SEHNR, CDR2 FQNEAQ (reference sequence). Using immunoSEQ multiplex PCR, the repertoire was profiled, and TCRdb retains in-frame clones only, with some absent. In the table there are 65,000 to 90,000 clones, 93% of which are singletons. V gene TRBV7-9 combines with J gene TRBJ2-1; 9 nucleotides agree with TRBD2. The sequence came from a human donor in good health. The sequencing input was T cells isolated from PBMCs. The CDR3 sequence: CASNLAGRYNEQFF. The CDR3 DNA reads as TGTGCCAGCAACCTAGCGGGGCGCTACAATGAGCAGTTCTTC.